Following are 21 T cell receptor beta chains from one sample sequenced in a study of read filtering for tumor transcriptome and immune sequencing. Molecular barcoded adaptors covering alpha/delta and beta/gamma chains were used on approximately 400 ng RNA. TCRdb itself ran the reads through MiXCR, one entry per CDR3 protein. The sample consists of 40,000 to 50,000 distinct CDR3 sequences, roughly an eighth of them appearing once. The sequenced sample was a population of CD138-negative cells sorted from bone marrow. The receptors derive from a donor at least 40 years old with multiple myeloma.

This clonotype is deemed medium-sized. This chain joins TRBV20-1 and TRBJ2-1, with D unclear. The CDR3 loop spans 13 amino acids. The V end lost 1 base, the J end lost 4 bases, and 8 bases lay between the germline ends. Germline lookup yields CDR1 DFQATT and CDR2 SNEGSKA (reference sequence). The CDR3 DNA is TGCAGTGCTAGAGGGGGTCTATACAATGAGCAGTTCTTC. It is translated as CSARGGLYNEQFF.

This clonotype has only a few counts. The V gene is TRBV2, the J gene TRBJ1-6, with 8 bases fitting TRBD1. Germline V gene data show CDR1 as SNHLY and CDR2 as FYNNEI. This CDR3 has 13 residues. V gave up 9 bases and J gave up 10 bases; unmatched junction bases: 8. Written as DNA, the CDR3 is TGTGCCAGACGTACAGGGGGTGAGTCACCCCTCCACTTT. Protein sequence: CARRTGGESPLHF.

This clonotype was found many times. The chain carries TRBV15 and TRBJ2-6; a possible D gene is TRBD1 (5 bases). The germline V gene has CDR1 LNHNV and CDR2 YYDKDF (reference sequence). Trimming took off 0 bases at V and 2 bases at J, with 11 bases between the two ends. This CDR3 contains 17 residues. The CDR3 DNA reads TGTGCCACCAGCAGAGAAGGGGATGGTGCTGGGGCCAACGTCCTGACTTTC. The encoded protein is CATSREGDGAGANVLTF.

With respect to this clonotype: Germline is not matched at one junction end, which may reflect a read error. The chain is built from TRBV27 and TRBJ1-4; weak D call: TRBD1 (5 bases). The CDR3 consists of 12 residues. Per germline, CDR1 MNHEY and CDR2 SMNVEV (reference sequence). The DNA for the CDR3 is TGTGCCAGCAGTTTTTCGGGGGGGGTGAAGTATTTT. Its protein is CASSFSGGVKYF.

This clonotype was seen only a few times. This sequence joins TRBV20-1 and TRBJ2-1; D tentatively fits TRBD1 or TRBD2 (6 bases each). V was trimmed by 0 bases and J by 6 bases, leaving 15 bases between them. CDR1 is DFQATT, CDR2 SNEGSKA, per germline (reference sequence). CDR3 length: 15 residues. The CDR3 loop is CSARDRGHTLNEQFF. DNA of the CDR3: TGCAGTGCTAGAGATCGGGGGCATACTCTCAATGAGCAGTTCTTC.

This clonotype was recorded many times. J is TRBJ2-3 and V is TRBV20-1; tentative D call: TRBD2 (5 bases). The CDR3 is 16 amino acids. V lost 0 bases, J lost 1 base, and 14 bases lay in between. Germline lookup yields CDR1 DFQATT and CDR2 SNEGSKA (reference sequence). Here the CDR3 DNA reads TGCAGTGCTAGAGATCGATCGAGGGCCGGCACAGATACGCAGTATTTT. Translating it yields CSARDRSRAGTDTQYF.

This clonotype was seen ten or more times. This rearrangement joins TRBV28 to TRBJ2-5; 11 nucleotides agree with TRBD2. The germline gives CDR1 MDHEN, CDR2 SYDVKM. The CDR3 runs 16 residues. The V gene end was trimmed by 6 bases and the J gene end by 0 bases; junction bases not matched to a gene: 6. CDR3 sequence (DNA): TGTGCCAGCAGACTGAGACTAGCGGGAAACCAAGAGACCCAGTACTTC. This sequence encodes CASRLRLAGNQETQYF.

Notes on this clonotype: This may arise from a read error, as a much more abundant clone is one base away. The V and J genes are TRBV28 and TRBJ2-5, with 9 bases identical to TRBD2. Unmatched junction bases numbered 10, after V lost 7 bases and J lost 4 bases. CDR1 MDHEN and CDR2 SYDVKM come from the germline V gene. The CDR3 contains 15 residues. CDR3 amino acids: CASKGGRDYPETQYF. CDR3 coding DNA: TGTGCCAGCAAGGGCGGGAGGGACTATCCAGAGACCCAGTACTTC.

This clonotype was seen repeatedly, ten times or more. The chain uses TRBV6-2 or TRBV6-3 and TRBJ2-1; a weak D match, TRBD2 (6 bases). The germline V gene encodes CDR1 MNHEY and CDR2 SVGEGT. The CDR3 totals 14 residues. The V end lost 6 bases, the J end lost 7 bases, and 16 bases lay between the germline ends. The CDR3 sequence is CASSHRESENEQFF. CDR3 DNA: TGTGCCAGCAGCCACCGGGAGTCAGAGAATGAGCAGTTCTTC.

This clonotype was seen repeatedly, ten times or more. V and J are TRBV4-1 and TRBJ2-1, with D possibly being TRBD1 or TRBD2 (5 bases each). Germline V gene lookup returns CDR1 MGHRA and CDR2 YSYEKL. The CDR3 has 18 amino acids. V gave up 5 bases and J gave up 0 bases, with 20 bases separating them. CDR3 nucleotides: TGCGCCAGCAGCACATCAGGGACCCAGCCGGGCTCCTACAATGAGCAGTTCTTC. Translating it yields CASSTSGTQPGSYNEQFF.

This clonotype was detected a few times. The chain joins TRBV9 to TRBJ1-3; a weak D match, TRBD1 (5 bases). There are 15 residues in the CDR3. V lost 4 bases to trimming and J lost 2 bases, with 13 bases between them. The germline gives CDR1 SGDLS, CDR2 YYNGEE. Here the CDR3 DNA reads TGTGCCAGCAGCCTATTTCCGGGACCTGGAAACACCATATATTTT. Translating gives CASSLFPGPGNTIYF.

This clonotype was observed many times. The chain recombines TRBV7-9 with TRBJ2-3, with a tentative D call TRBD2 (6 bases). Trimming shortened V by 1 base and J by 4 bases, and 12 bases separated the two germline ends. CDR1 is SEHNR, CDR2 FQNEAQ, per germline (reference sequence). There are 15 residues in the CDR3. CDR3 DNA sequence: TGTGCCAGCAGCTTAGGGGACTGGGAGTCAGATACGCAGTATTTT. Its translation: CASSLGDWESDTQYF.

V and J are TRBV12-3 or TRBV12-4 and TRBJ2-6; D uncertain. The CDR3 length is 14 residues. V gave up 2 bases and J gave up 2 bases, with 4 bases separating them. CDR3 in amino acids: CASSLWAGANVLTF. The CDR3 nucleotides are TGTGCCAGCAGTTTATGGGCTGGGGCCAACGTCCTGACTTTC.

At least ten counts were recorded for this clonotype. J is TRBJ2-1 and V is TRBV19, with 7 positions matching TRBD2. V lost 6 bases, J lost 9 bases, and 5 bases stayed unmatched. Germline V gives CDR1 LNHDA, CDR2 SQIVND (reference sequence). This CDR3 is 12 amino acids long. Here the CDR3 reads CASRKRGGEQFF. In DNA, the CDR3 is TGTGCCAGTAGGAAGCGGGGAGGTGAGCAGTTCTTC.

There are many counts of this clonotype. The chain uses TRBV11-2 and TRBJ2-5; possibly TRBD2 for D (6 bases). CDR1 is SGHAT and CDR2 is FQNNGV in the germline V gene. Trimming shortened V by 5 bases and J by 0 bases, and 10 bases separated the two germline ends. This CDR3 has 14 residues. DNA for the CDR3: TGTGCCAGCAGCCGCCGGGACTACCAAGAGACCCAGTACTTC. Translating gives CASSRRDYQETQYF.

Regarding this clonotype: A much larger clone lies one base from this, so it may be a read error. The rearrangement uses TRBV7-9 and TRBJ2-6; D possibly corresponds to TRBD1 (5 bases). Per the germline V gene, CDR1 is SEHNR and CDR2 is FQNEAQ (reference sequence). The CDR3 has 16 amino acids. The CDR3 DNA reads TGTGCCAGCAGTCAAGGGGCCTACTCTGGGGCCAACGCCCTGACTTTC. Translation: CASSQGAYSGANALTF.

This clonotype has at least ten counts. The V gene is TRBV20-1, the J gene TRBJ1-4; D uncertain. The germline V and J ends were trimmed by 3 bases and 7 bases, with 15 bases remaining between them. The CDR3 is 14 residues long. The germline V gene has CDR1 DFQATT and CDR2 SNEGSKA (reference sequence). The CDR3 DNA is TGCAGTGCTAGTCCCCGCGGCGGGAGTGAAAAACTGTTTTTT. Its protein is CSASPRGGSEKLFF.

This clonotype has at least ten counts. The gene calls are TRBV24-1 and TRBJ1-2; a possible D gene is TRBD1 (5 bases). Per germline, CDR1 KGHDR and CDR2 SFDVKD. The CDR3 spans 14 residues. Trimming removed 3 bases from V and 4 bases from J, with 11 bases in between. The CDR3 sequence: CATSDARDGYGYTF. CDR3 coding DNA: TGTGCCACCAGTGATGCCCGGGACGGCTATGGCTACACCTTC.

This clonotype was seen ten or more times. The gene calls are TRBV7-9 and TRBJ2-7; 9 bases fit TRBD2. V shed 4 bases and J 2 bases; nucleotides not matched to a gene: 15. Germline-derived CDR1 and CDR2 are SEHNR and FQNEAQ (reference sequence). This CDR3 has 18 residues. The CDR3 loop reads CASSYLMGSSGNPYEQYF. Written as DNA, the CDR3 is TGTGCCAGCAGCTATCTTATGGGCTCTAGCGGGAACCCCTACGAGCAGTACTTC.

To note about this clonotype: One base away lies a much larger clone, so this may be a sequencing read error. V and J are TRBV6-2 or TRBV6-3 and TRBJ2-2; D remains unclear. Germline CDR1 and CDR2: MNHEY and SVGEGT. The CDR3 runs to 14 residues. DNA for the CDR3: TGTTCCAGCAGTTACTCGAACCAGCCCGGGGAGCTGTTTTTT. Translating it yields CSSSYSNQPGELFF.

This clonotype has a count of ten or more. The V gene is TRBV7-8, the J gene TRBJ2-3; TRBD1 matches 9 bases. The CDR3 contains 19 residues. V shed 1 base and J 6 bases; nucleotides not matched to a gene: 17. The V gene's germline CDR1 is SGHVS and CDR2 FQNEAQ. The CDR3, as DNA: TGTGCCAGCAGCTTAGTTGGAAGTGGGACAGGGACAAAATCGGATACGCAGTATTTT. Protein: CASSLVGSGTGTKSDTQYF.